A selection of T cell receptor beta chains follows, all from one sample in a study of metastatic and nonmetastatic thyroid tumors. TCRdb ran MiXCR on the PCR reads. The sample includes around 40,000 clones, 25% to 30% of them seen just once. Sequenced sample: blood. The receptors stem from a female donor with papillary thyroid cancer or a benign thyroid nodule (not recorded which). Some clones in this sample may be carry-over from other donors' samples. The CDR3 runs from the conserved cysteine through the conserved F or W. Each record gives: V gene, J gene, clone size, D gene, CDR3 protein, CDR3 DNA. The D gene is left open where the match is weak. Not every row has a clone size; where given, it reads once, few, many or a size class.

TRBV20-1	TRBJ1-2	many	.	CSARGLGRSYGYTF	TGCAGTGCTAGAGGACTCGGAAGGAGCTATGGCTACACCTTC
TRBV24-1	TRBJ2-1	many	TRBD1	CATSDSGSRDRGRVGEQFF	TGTGCCACCAGTGATTCTGGGAGCCGGGACAGGGGGCGCGTGGGTGAGCAGTTCTTC
TRBV30	TRBJ2-2	.	TRBD1	CAWTRGGRTGELFF	TGTGCCTGGACCCGAGGGGGCAGAACCGGGGAGCTGTTTTTT
TRBV7-2	TRBJ1-2	.	TRBD1	CASSAQGGPYGYTF	TGTGCCAGCAGCGCACAGGGGGGTCCCTATGGCTACACCTTC
TRBV15	TRBJ1-5	.	.	CATSPGDQPQHF	TGTGCCACCAGCCCCGGGGACCAGCCCCAGCATTTT
TRBV4-1	TRBJ2-4	many	.	CASSQDWPRDKTNIQYF	TGCGCCAGCAGCCAAGATTGGCCCCGGGACAAAACTAACATTCAGTACTTC
TRBV11-2	TRBJ2-3	.	TRBD1	CASSRRDRVGTDTQYF	TGTGCCAGCAGCAGACGGGACAGGGTTGGCACAGATACGCAGTATTTT
TRBV27	TRBJ1-2	.	TRBD1	CASSLSWVQGYGYTF	TGTGCCAGCAGTTTATCGTGGGTACAGGGGTATGGCTACACCTTC
TRBV6-5	TRBJ2-1	few	TRBD2	CASRTMGSGLAVNEQFF	TGTGCCAGCAGAACTATGGGGTCGGGACTAGCGGTGAATGAGCAGTTCTTC
TRBV12-5	TRBJ1-1	few	TRBD1	CASGLTRTGDGTEAFF	TGTGCTAGTGGTTTGACCCGTACAGGGGACGGCACTGAAGCTTTCTTT
TRBV7-2	TRBJ1-2	many	.	CASSLSGSAYGYTF	TGTGCCAGCAGCTTATCTGGCAGTGCCTATGGCTACACCTTC
TRBV24-1	TRBJ1-1	few	.	CATIEVGGTEAFF	TGTGCCACTATTGAGGTGGGTGGCACTGAAGCTTTCTTT
TRBV12-3/TRBV12-4	TRBJ1-5	.	.	CASSSGRGQPQHF	TGTGCCAGCAGCTCCGGACGGGGTCAGCCCCAGCATTTT
TRBV4-1	TRBJ1-1	many	TRBD1	CASRGYRQGVTEAFF	TGCGCCAGCCGCGGATATCGACAGGGTGTAACTGAAGCTTTCTTT
TRBV7-2	TRBJ1-1	many	.	CASSSYRAAAEAFF	TGTGCCAGCAGCAGCTACAGGGCGGCCGCTGAAGCTTTCTTT
TRBV18	TRBJ2-1	.	.	CASSPRDSDNEQFF	TGTGCCAGCTCACCTCGGGACTCCGACAATGAGCAGTTCTTC
TRBV3-1	TRBJ2-1	.	.	CASSQDMSLATQFF	TGTGCCAGCAGCCAAGATATGTCTCTGGCGACTCAGTTCTTC
TRBV25-1	TRBJ1-1	many	.	CASSDPWGLAEASF	TGTGCCAGCAGTGATCCCTGGGGGCTGGCTGAAGCTTCCTTT
TRBV19	TRBJ1-5	.	.	CASSRGGSWGTRYNQPQHF	TGTGCCAGTAGCCGCGGAGGGTCATGGGGCACTAGATACAATCAGCCCCAGCATTTT
TRBV19	TRBJ1-1	many	.	CASSMSQGVTEAFF	TGTGCCAGTAGTATGTCACAGGGTGTCACTGAAGCTTTCTTT
TRBV20-1	TRBJ1-2	.	.	CIAVTVSNYGYTF	TGCATTGCGGTAACAGTATCTAACTATGGCTACACCTTC
TRBV3-1	TRBJ1-2	few	TRBD1	CASSQDTRTGGYYGYTF	TGTGCCAGCAGCCAAGACACGAGAACAGGGGGCTACTATGGCTACACCTTC
TRBV6-2/TRBV6-3	TRBJ2-1	.	TRBD2	CASSPGGGYNEQFF	TGTGCCAGCAGTCCGGGCGGGGGCTACAATGAGCAGTTCTTC
TRBV27	TRBJ2-5	few	TRBD2	CASGRREGETKYF	TGTGCCAGCGGTCGCCGGGAGGGAGAGACCAAGTACTTC
TRBV7-2	TRBJ2-7	few	TRBD2	CASSSLAGGYEQYF	TGTGCCAGCAGCTCCTTAGCGGGGGGGTACGAGCAGTACTTC
TRBV10-3	TRBJ2-3	.	.	CAISASGGGTDKQYF	TGTGCCATCAGTGCCAGCGGCGGGGGGACAGATAAGCAGTATTTT
TRBV5-8	TRBJ2-7	.	TRBD2	CASSPVAGLAFHEQYF	TGTGCCAGCAGCCCAGTTGCAGGACTAGCGTTTCACGAGCAGTACTTC
TRBV7-2	TRBJ2-5	once	.	CASSLWGAPGAKTQYF	TGTGCCAGCAGCTTATGGGGAGCTCCCGGTGCAAAAACCCAGTACTTC
TRBV20-1	TRBJ2-1	.	.	CSAKGGSIYNEQFF	TGCAGTGCTAAGGGTGGGAGTATCTACAATGAGCAGTTCTTC
TRBV18	TRBJ2-5	many	TRBD1	CASSPTGGRETQYF	TGTGCCAGCTCACCAACAGGGGGCCGAGAGACCCAGTACTTC
TRBV28	TRBJ2-1	.	.	CASSFTGNLNEQFF	TGTGCCAGCAGTTTCACAGGGAACCTCAATGAGCAGTTCTTC
TRBV6-2/TRBV6-3	TRBJ1-6	few	.	CASSYTGPDLHF	TGTGCCAGCAGTTACACAGGTCCCGATCTCCACTTT
TRBV27	TRBJ1-2	few	.	CASSPFGQGYGYTF	TGTGCCAGCAGTCCCTTCGGCCAGGGCTATGGCTACACCTTC
TRBV19	TRBJ1-2	many	.	CASNRQPGGYGYTF	TGTGCCAGTAATCGACAGCCAGGTGGCTATGGCTACACCTTC
TRBV6-2/TRBV6-3	TRBJ2-2	.	.	CASRTGTPGFGELFF	TGTGCCAGCAGGACCGGGACCCCCGGTTTCGGGGAGCTGTTTTTT
TRBV11-2	TRBJ2-4	many	.	CASSPSGQGNIQYF	TGTGCCAGCAGCCCAAGTGGGCAGGGGAACATTCAGTACTTC
TRBV20-1	TRBJ2-1	many	TRBD2	CSARSSGDYNEQFF	TGCAGTGCTAGATCTAGCGGTGACTACAATGAGCAGTTCTTC
TRBV6-4	TRBJ1-5	.	.	CASSPVWGGQPQHF	TGTGCCAGCAGCCCAGTTTGGGGAGGGCAGCCCCAGCATTTT
TRBV28	TRBJ2-2	once	.	CASSSYGRGATNTGELFF	TGTGCCAGCAGTTCATATGGCCGGGGGGCCACGAACACCGGGGAGCTGTTTTTT
TRBV7-9	TRBJ2-7	.	TRBD1	CASISLSTGDYEQYF	TGTGCCAGCATCTCCCTTTCGACAGGGGACTACGAGCAGTACTTC
TRBV13	TRBJ2-7	.	.	CASKPGNSYEQYF	TGTGCCAGCAAGCCCGGTAATTCCTACGAGCAGTACTTC
TRBV27	TRBJ1-2	few	.	CASSLEPGGYGYTF	TGTGCCAGCAGTTTAGAACCGGGGGGCTATGGCTACACCTTC
TRBV5-1	TRBJ1-1	once	.	CASSSPGRSNTEAFF	TGCGCCAGCAGTAGTCCGGGACGGTCGAACACTGAAGCTTTCTTT
TRBV7-8	TRBJ1-6	.	TRBD1	CASRSQGVANSPLHF	TGTGCCAGCAGGTCGCAGGGGGTCGCTAATTCACCCCTCCACTTT
TRBV2	TRBJ2-1	.	.	CASSEWNEQFF	TGTGCCAGCAGTGAATGGAATGAGCAGTTCTTC
TRBV6-1	TRBJ2-2	medium-sized	TRBD2	CASTGGGSTGELFF	TGTGCCAGCACCGGGGGGGGTAGCACCGGGGAGCTGTTTTTT
TRBV7-2	TRBJ2-3	many	.	CASSLQGTDTQYF	TGTGCCAGCAGCTTACAGGGCACAGATACGCAGTATTTT
TRBV6-1	TRBJ2-7	few	TRBD2	CASRERDWDEQYF	TGTGCCAGCAGGGAGCGGGACTGGGACGAGCAGTACTTC
TRBV7-2	TRBJ2-7	many	.	CASSPHRTYEQYF	TGTGCCAGCAGCCCACACAGGACCTACGAGCAGTACTTC
TRBV3-1	TRBJ2-3	.	.	CASSRWSGLSTDTQYF	TGTGCCAGCAGCCGTTGGTCGGGGTTAAGCACAGATACGCAGTATTTT
TRBV11-2	TRBJ2-3	.	.	CASSLVASTDTQYF	TGTGCCAGCAGCTTAGTCGCCAGCACAGATACGCAGTATTTT
TRBV19	TRBJ1-1	many	.	CASSIEAALGTEAFF	TGTGCCAGTAGTATAGAAGCGGCCTTGGGCACTGAAGCTTTCTTT
TRBV6-6	TRBJ1-2	few	TRBD1	CASSYSTGVGTYGYTF	TGTGCCAGCAGTTACTCGACAGGGGTAGGAACCTATGGCTACACCTTC
TRBV10-3	TRBJ2-2	.	.	CAITESNTGELFF	TGTGCCATCACGGAATCGAACACCGGGGAGCTGTTTTTT
TRBV2	TRBJ2-1	.	TRBD2	CASKGGRGGNEQFF	TGTGCCAGCAAAGGGGGACGGGGGGGCAATGAGCAGTTCTTC